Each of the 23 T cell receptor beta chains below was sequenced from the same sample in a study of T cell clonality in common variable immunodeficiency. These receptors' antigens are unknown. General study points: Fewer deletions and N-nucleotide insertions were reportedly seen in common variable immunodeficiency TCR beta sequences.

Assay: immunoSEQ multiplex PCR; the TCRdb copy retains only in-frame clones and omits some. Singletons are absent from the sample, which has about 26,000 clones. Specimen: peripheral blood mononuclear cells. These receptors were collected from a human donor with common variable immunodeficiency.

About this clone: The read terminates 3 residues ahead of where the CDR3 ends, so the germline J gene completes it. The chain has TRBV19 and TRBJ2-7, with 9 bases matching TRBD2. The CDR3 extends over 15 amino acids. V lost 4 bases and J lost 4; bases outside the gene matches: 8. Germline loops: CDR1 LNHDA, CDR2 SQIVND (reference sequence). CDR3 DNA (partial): TGTGCCAGTAGTAGGGTAGCGGGAGCCTCGTACGAG. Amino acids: CASSRVAGASYE. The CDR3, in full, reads CASSRVAGASYEQYF. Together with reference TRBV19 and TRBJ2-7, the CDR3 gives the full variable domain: DGGITQSPKYLFRKEGQNVTLSCEQNLNHDAMYWYRQDPGQGLRLIYYSQIVNDFQKGDIAEGYSVSREKKESFPLTVTSAQKNPTAFYLCASSRVAGASYEQYFGPGTRLTVT.

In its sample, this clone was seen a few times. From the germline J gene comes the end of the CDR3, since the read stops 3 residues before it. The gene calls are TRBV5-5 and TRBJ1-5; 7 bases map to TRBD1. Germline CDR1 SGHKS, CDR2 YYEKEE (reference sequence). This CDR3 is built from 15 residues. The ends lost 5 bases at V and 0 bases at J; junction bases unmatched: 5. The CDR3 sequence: CASRAQGYSNQPQHF. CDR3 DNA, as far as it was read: TGTGCCAGCAGGGCACAGGGGTATAGCAATCAGCCC. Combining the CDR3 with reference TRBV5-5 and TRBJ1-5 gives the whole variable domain DAGVTQSPTHLIKTRGQQVTLRCSPISGHKSVSWYQQVLGQGPQFIFQYYEKEERGRGNFPDRFSARQFPNYSSELNVNALLLGDSALYLCASRAQGYSNQPQHFGDGTRLSIL.

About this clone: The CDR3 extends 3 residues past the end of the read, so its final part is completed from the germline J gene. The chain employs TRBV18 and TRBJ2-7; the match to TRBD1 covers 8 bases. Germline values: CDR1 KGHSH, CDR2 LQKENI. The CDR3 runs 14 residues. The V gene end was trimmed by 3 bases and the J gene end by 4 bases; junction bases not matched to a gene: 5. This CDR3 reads CASSPGTGQYEQYF. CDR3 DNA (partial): TGTGCCAGCTCACCGGGGACAGGACAATACGAG.

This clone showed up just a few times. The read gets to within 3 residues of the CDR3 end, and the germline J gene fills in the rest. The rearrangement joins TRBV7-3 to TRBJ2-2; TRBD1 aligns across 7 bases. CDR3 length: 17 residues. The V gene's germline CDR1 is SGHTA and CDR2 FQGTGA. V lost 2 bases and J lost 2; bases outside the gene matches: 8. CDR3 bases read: TGTGCCAGCAGCTTATGGGGGACAGAGAAAAACACCGGGGAG. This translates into CASSLWGTEKNTGE. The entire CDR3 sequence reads CASSLWGTEKNTGELFF.

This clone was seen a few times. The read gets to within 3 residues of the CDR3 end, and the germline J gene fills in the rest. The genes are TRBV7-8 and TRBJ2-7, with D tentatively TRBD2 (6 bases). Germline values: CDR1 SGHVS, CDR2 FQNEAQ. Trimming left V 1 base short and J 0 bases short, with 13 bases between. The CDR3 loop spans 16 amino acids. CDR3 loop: CASSLDPGTYSYEQYF. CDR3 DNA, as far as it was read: TGTGCCAGCAGCTTAGATCCGGGGACTTACTCCTACGAG.

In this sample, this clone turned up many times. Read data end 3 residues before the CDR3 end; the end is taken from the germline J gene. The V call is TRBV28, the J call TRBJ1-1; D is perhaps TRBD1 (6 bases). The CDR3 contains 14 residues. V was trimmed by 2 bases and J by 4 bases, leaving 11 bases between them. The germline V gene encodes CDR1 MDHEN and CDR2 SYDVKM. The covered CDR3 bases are TGTGCCAGCAGTTTAACCCAAGGGGGCACTGAA. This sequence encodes CASSLTQGGTE. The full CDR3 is CASSLTQGGTEAFF.

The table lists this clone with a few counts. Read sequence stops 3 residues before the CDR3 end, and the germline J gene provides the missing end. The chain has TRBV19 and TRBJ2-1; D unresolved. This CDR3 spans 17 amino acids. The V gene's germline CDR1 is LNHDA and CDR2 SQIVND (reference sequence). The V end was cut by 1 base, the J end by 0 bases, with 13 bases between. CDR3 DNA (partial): TGTGCCAGTAGTATAGCAGGTCCCAAGAGCTCCTACAATGAG. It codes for CASSIAGPKSSYNE. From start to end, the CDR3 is CASSIAGPKSSYNEQFF.

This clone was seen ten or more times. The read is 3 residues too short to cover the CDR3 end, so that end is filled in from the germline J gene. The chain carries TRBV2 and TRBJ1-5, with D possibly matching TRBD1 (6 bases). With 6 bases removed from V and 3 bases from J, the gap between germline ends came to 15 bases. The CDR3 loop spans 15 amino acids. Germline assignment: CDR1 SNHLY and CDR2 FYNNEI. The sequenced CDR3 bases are TGTGCCAGCAGCGACGGGCAGGGGTTCAATCAGCCC. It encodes CASSDGQGFNQP. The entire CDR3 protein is CASSDGQGFNQPQHF.

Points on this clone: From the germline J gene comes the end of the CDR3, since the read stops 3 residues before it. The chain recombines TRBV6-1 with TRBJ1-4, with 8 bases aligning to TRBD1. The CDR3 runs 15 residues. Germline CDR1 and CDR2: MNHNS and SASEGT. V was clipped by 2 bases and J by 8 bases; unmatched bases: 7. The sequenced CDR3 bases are TGTGCCAGCAGTGAACTTCATGACAGGGGCGAAAAA. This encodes CASSELHDRGEK. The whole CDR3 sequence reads CASSELHDRGEKLFF.

The sequenced part of the CDR3 DNA is TGCAGCGTTGTATCCGGGACTAGTATTAATGAG. It translates to CSVVSGTSINE. The CDR3 in full is CSVVSGTSINEQFF. This chain connects TRBV29-1 to TRBJ2-1; 8 bases line up with TRBD2. The read finishes 3 residues shy of the CDR3 end, and the germline J gene is used to complete it. V shed 4 bases and J 7 bases; nucleotides not matched to a gene: 9. CDR1 and CDR2 (germline): SQVTM, ANQGSEA. The CDR3 has 14 residues.

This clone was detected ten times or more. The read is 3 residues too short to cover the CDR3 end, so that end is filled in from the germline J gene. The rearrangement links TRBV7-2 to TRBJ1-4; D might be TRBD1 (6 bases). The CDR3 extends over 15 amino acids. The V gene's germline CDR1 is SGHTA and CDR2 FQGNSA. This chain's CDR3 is CASSLTRGGGGELFF. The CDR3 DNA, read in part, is TGTGCCAGCAGCTTAACCCGAGGGGGGGGAGGGGAA.

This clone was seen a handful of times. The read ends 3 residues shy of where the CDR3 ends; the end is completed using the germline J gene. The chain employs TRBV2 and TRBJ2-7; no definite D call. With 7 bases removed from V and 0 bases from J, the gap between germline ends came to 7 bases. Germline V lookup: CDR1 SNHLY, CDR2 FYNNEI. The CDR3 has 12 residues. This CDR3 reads CASTRSSYEQYF. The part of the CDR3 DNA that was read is TGTGCCAGCACCCGGTCCTCCTACGAG.

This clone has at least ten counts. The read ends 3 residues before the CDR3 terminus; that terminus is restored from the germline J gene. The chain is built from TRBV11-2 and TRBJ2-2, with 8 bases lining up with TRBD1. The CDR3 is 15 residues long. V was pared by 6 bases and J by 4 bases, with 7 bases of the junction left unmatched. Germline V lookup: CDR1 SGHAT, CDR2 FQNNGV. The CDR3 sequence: CASSGQGLGTGELFF. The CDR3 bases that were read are TGTGCCAGCAGTGGACAGGGTCTCGGCACCGGGGAG.

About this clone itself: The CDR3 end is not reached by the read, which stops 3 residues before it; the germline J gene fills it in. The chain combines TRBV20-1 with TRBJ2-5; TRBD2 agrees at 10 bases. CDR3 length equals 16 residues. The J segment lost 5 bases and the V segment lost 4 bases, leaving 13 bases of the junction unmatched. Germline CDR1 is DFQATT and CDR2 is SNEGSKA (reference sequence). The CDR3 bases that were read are TGCAGTGCTACCCTCCGTCTAGCGGGAGTGCGGGAGACC. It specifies CSATLRLAGVRET. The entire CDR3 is CSATLRLAGVRETQYF.

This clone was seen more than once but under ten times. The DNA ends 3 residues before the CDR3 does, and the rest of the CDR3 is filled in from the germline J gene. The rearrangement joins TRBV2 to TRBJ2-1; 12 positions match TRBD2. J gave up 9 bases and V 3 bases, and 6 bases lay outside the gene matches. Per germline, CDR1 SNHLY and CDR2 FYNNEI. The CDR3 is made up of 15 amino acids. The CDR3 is CASSETSGRSGEQFF. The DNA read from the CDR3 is TGTGCCAGCAGTGAGACTAGCGGGAGATCTGGTGAG.

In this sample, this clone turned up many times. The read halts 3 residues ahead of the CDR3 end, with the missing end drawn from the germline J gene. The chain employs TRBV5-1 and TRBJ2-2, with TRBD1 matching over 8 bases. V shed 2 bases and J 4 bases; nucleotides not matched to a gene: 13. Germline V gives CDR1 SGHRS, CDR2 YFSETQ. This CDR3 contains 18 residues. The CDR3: CASSFEARQGKVTGELFF. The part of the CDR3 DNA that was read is TGCGCCAGCAGCTTCGAAGCCCGACAGGGGAAGGTCACCGGGGAG.

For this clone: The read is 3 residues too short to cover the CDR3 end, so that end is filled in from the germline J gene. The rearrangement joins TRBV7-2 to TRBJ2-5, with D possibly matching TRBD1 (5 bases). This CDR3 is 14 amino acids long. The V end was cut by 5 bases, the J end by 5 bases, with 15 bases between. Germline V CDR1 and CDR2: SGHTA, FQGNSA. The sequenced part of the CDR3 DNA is TGTGCCAGCAGCCCCTCAGGGATCCGGGAGACC. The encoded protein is CASSPSGIRET. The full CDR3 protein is CASSPSGIRETQYF. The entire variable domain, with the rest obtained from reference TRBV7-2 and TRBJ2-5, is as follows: GAGVSQSPSNKVTEKGKDVELRCDPISGHTALYWYRQSLGQGLEFLIYFQGNSAPDKSGLPSDRFSAERTGGSVSTLTIQRTQQEDSAVYLCASSPSGIRETQYFGPGTRLLVL.

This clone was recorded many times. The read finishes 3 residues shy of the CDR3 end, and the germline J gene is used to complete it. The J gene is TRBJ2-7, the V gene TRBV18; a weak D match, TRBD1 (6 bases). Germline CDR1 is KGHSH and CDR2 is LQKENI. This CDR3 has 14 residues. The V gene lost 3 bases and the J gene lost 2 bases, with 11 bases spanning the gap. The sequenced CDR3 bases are TGTGCCAGCTCACCCAGGACAGCCACCTACGAG. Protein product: CASSPRTATYE. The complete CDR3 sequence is CASSPRTATYEQYF. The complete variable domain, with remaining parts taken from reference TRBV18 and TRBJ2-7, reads NAGVMQNPRHLVRRRGQEARLRCSPMKGHSHVYWYRQLPEEGLKFMVYLQKENIIDESGMPKERFSAEFPKEGPSILRIQQVVRGDSAAYFCASSPRTATYEQYFGPGTRLTVT.

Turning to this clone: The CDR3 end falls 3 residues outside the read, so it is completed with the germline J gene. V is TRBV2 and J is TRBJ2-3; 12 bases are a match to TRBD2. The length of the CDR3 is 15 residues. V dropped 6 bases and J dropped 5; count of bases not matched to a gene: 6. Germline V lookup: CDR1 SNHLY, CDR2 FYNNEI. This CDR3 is CASRTGTSGRDTQYF. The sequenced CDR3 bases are TGTGCCAGCAGGACCGGGACTAGCGGGCGAGATACG.

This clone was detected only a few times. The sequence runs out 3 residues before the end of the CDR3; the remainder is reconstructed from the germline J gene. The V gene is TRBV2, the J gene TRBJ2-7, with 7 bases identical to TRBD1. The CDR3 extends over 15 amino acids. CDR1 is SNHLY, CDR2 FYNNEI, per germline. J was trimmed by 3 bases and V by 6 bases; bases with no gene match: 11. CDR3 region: CASRGQLLKVYEQYF. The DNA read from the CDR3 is TGTGCCAGCAGGGGACAGTTACTAAAAGTCTACGAG.

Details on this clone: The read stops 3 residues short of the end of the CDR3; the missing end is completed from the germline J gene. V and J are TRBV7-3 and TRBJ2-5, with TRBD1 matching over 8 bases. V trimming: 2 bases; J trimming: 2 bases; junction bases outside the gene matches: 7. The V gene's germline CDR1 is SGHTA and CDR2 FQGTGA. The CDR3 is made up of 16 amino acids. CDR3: CASSLFGQGAQETQYF. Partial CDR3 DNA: TGTGCCAGCAGCTTATTTGGGCAGGGGGCACAAGAGACC. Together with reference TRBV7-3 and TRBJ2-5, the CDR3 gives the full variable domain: GAGVSQTPSNKVTEKGKYVELRCDPISGHTALYWYRQSLGQGPEFLIYFQGTGAADDSGLPNDRFFAVRPEGSVSTLKIQRTERGDSAVYLCASSLFGQGAQETQYFGPGTRLLVL.

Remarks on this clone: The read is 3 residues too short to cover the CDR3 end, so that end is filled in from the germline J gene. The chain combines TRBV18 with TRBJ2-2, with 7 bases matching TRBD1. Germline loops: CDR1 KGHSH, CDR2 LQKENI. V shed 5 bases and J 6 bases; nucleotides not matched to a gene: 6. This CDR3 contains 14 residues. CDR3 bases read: TGTGCCAGCTCAAACCGACAGGGCGCCGGGGAG. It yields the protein CASSNRQGAGE. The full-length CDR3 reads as CASSNRQGAGELFF.

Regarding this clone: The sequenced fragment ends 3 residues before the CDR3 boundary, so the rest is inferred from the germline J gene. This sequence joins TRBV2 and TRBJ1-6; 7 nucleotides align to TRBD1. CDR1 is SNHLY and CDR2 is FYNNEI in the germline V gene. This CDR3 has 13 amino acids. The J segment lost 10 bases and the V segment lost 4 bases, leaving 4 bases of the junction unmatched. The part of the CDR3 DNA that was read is TGTGCCAGCAGTGGGGACAGAAGCTCACCC. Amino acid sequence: CASSGDRSSP. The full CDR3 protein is CASSGDRSSPLHF.